This TCR beta chain was identified during a study of blood T cell repertoires in COVID-19. The CDR3 extends over 14 amino acids. CDR1 and CDR2 from the germline V gene are SGHRS and YFSETQ. Trimming pared 0 bases from V and 5 bases from J, leaving 9 bases between. Some clones are missing from TCRdb's copy, which holds only in-frame ones; the method was immunoSEQ multiplex PCR. The sample comprises tens of thousands of clones, around nine tenths of which are singletons, and 5.5% to 6% rests with the top ten. This sequence was found in a human donor in a cohort sampled during active COVID-19. V usage is TRBV5-1 and J usage is TRBJ2-4; D remains ambiguous. The material sequenced was peripheral blood. The CDR3, as DNA: TGCGCCAGCAGCTTGGGCCTTGGCCAAAACATTCAGTACTTC. This encodes CASSLGLGQNIQYF.